The source of this TCR beta chain is a study of human T cells and chemical hapten exposure. The CDR3 spans 15 residues. Germline-derived CDR1 and CDR2 are MNHEY and SMNVEV (reference sequence). Trimming removed 6 bases from V and 0 bases from J, with 12 bases in between. TCRdb re-called the 5' RACE reads through MiXCR, storing one row per CDR3 protein. Of about 140,000 distinct CDR3 sequences in the sample, around 4.1% are singletons; the top ten hold over 1.3%. The table lists this clonotype with many counts. It was from unfractionated whole blood that total RNA was extracted. This sequence was found in a female donor in good health. V and J are TRBV27 and TRBJ1-5, with D perhaps matching TRBD1 (5 bases). The CDR3 loop reads CASRKGPTSNQPQHF. CDR3 nucleotides: TGTGCCAGCAGAAAGGGGCCGACTAGCAATCAGCCCCAGCATTTT.